One TCR beta chain is described in this entry. Its antigen is currently unknown. Sequencing of cultured CD4+ T cell DNA used the Oncomine TCR Beta short-read assay. TCRdb re-called the PCR reads through MiXCR, storing one row per CDR3 protein. Here the sample spans about 20,000 distinct CDR3 sequences, roughly 60% being singletons. The source of the sample is a study of vaccination and CD4 T cells after COVID-19. With 6 bases clipped from V and 0 bases from J, the junction kept 7 bases outside the gene matches. The CDR3 spans 16 residues. Per germline, CDR1 DFQATT and CDR2 SNEGSKA (reference sequence). Treatment denoted: approximately 9-day PBMC culture with coronavirus spike peptide pools or control peptides (ViraFEST assay).

Sequenced material: CD4+ T cells from blood, cultured in vitro. This clonotype was obtained from a human donor who had recovered from COVID-19. V is TRBV20-1 and J is TRBJ2-3, with 12 bases aligning to TRBD2. CDR3 coding DNA: TGCAGTGCCCGGGGGGGGACTAGCGGGAGCACAGATACGCAGTATTTT. Residues: CSARGGTSGSTDTQYF.